These T cell receptor beta chains were read from a single sample in a study of cytomegalovirus exposure and HLA in healthy donors. Generated by immunoSEQ multiplex PCR, the TCRdb table keeps only in-frame clones and is missing some. This sample's clone table lists approximately 77,000 clones. Sequenced: PBMCs. The receptors come from a man aged 25 to 45 in good health and CMV-seronegative. CDR3s include the opening cysteine and the closing phenylalanine or tryptophan. D genes are given only for firm matches.

NA	TRBJ2-3	TRBV5-1	CASSFTGPQADTQYF	TGCGCCAGCAGCTTCACAGGACCCCAGGCAGATACGCAGTATTTT
TRBD1	TRBJ1-1	TRBV5-1	CASSLGQGGEAFF	TGCGCCAGCAGCTTGGGACAGGGCGGGGAAGCTTTCTTT
TRBD1	TRBJ1-1	TRBV6-5	CASGTGMNTEAFF	TGTGCCAGCGGGACAGGCATGAACACTGAAGCTTTCTTT
NA	TRBJ2-7	TRBV2	CASMGDFLSYEQYF	TGTGCCAGCATGGGGGACTTTCTCTCCTACGAGCAGTACTTC
NA	TRBJ2-2	TRBV30	CAWTQVLRDGELFF	TGTGCCTGGACCCAGGTACTTCGTGACGGGGAGCTGTTTTTT
NA	TRBJ2-7	TRBV9	CASSPWGAYEQYF	TGTGCCAGCAGCCCCTGGGGGGCCTACGAGCAGTACTTC
TRBD2	TRBJ2-1	TRBV10-3	CAISGSSGAYNEQFF	TGTGCCATCAGTGGATCTAGCGGGGCCTACAATGAGCAGTTCTTC
TRBD1	TRBJ2-3	TRBV6-5	CASKIDRGTDTQYF	TGTGCCAGCAAAATCGACAGGGGGACAGATACGCAGTATTTT
NA	TRBJ1-2	TRBV10-2	CASSESRVNYGYTF	TGCGCCAGCAGTGAGTCCAGGGTTAACTATGGCTACACCTTC
NA	TRBJ2-7	TRBV6-5	CASSHEWSSYEQYF	TGTGCCAGCAGTCACGAGTGGAGCTCCTACGAGCAGTACTTC
TRBD2	TRBJ2-3	TRBV4-2	CASSQASGGADTQYF	TGTGCCAGCAGCCAAGCTAGCGGGGGGGCCGATACGCAGTATTTT
TRBD1	TRBJ2-7	TRBV11-2	CASSFPRPGTGKYYEQYF	TGTGCCAGCAGCTTCCCCCGTCCCGGGACAGGGAAATACTACGAGCAGTACTTC
NA	TRBJ1-4	TRBV19	CASSRSRGFGEKLFF	TGTGCCAGTAGTAGGAGCAGGGGATTTGGAGAAAAACTGTTTTTT
TRBD1	TRBJ1-2	TRBV5-6	CASSLYRGPRYTF	TGTGCCAGCAGCTTGTACAGGGGTCCACGCTACACCTTC
TRBD2	TRBJ2-7	TRBV7-9	CASSLGVAGGRYEQYF	TGTGCCAGCAGCTTAGGGGTAGCGGGAGGACGCTACGAGCAGTACTTC
TRBD1	TRBJ2-7	TRBV6-5	CASSYSTGTGTYEQYF	TGTGCCAGCAGTTACTCGACCGGGACAGGGACCTACGAGCAGTACTTC
NA	TRBJ2-3	TRBV6-1	CASSEGQGSWDTQYF	TGTGCCAGCAGTGAAGGGCAGGGTAGTTGGGATACGCAGTATTTT
NA	TRBJ2-7	TRBV5-1	CASSLDSGLSYEQYF	TGCGCCAGCAGCTTGGATAGCGGTCTCTCCTACGAGCAGTACTTC
TRBD2	TRBJ2-5	TRBV9	CASSVGVAGGHETQYF	TGTGCCAGCAGCGTAGGAGTAGCGGGGGGCCATGAGACCCAGTACTTC